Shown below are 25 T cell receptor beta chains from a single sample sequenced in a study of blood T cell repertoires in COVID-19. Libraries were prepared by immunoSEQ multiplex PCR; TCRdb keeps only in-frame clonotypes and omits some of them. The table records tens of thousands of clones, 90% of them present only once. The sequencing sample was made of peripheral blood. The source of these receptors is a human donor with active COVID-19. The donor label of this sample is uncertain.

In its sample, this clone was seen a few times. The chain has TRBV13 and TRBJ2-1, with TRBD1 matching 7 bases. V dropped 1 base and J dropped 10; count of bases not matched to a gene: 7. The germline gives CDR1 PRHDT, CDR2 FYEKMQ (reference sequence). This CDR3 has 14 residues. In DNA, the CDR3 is TGTGCCAGCAGCTTAGAGGACAGGATCGGCGAGCAGTTCTTC. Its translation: CASSLEDRIGEQFF.

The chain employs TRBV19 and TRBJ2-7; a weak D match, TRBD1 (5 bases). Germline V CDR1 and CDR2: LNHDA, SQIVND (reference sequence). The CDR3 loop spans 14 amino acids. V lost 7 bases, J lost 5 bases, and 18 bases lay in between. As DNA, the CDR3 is TGTGCCAGTAAGTTAGGGGCCAGTTTCGACGAGCAGTACTTC. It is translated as CASKLGASFDEQYF.

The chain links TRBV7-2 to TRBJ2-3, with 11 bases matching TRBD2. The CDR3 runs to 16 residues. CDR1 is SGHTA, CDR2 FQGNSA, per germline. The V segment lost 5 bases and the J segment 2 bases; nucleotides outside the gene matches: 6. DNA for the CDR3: TGTGCCAGCAGCCAACGACTAGCGGGGCTCACAGATACGCAGTATTTT. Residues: CASSQRLAGLTDTQYF.

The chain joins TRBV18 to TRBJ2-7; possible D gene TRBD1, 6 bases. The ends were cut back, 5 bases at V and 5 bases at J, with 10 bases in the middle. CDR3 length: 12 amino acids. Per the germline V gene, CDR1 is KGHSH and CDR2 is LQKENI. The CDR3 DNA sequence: TGTGCCAGCTCAGCTGCAGGGGACGAGCAGTACTTC. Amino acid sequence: CASSAAGDEQYF. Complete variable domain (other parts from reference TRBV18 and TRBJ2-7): NAGVMQNPRHLVRRRGQEARLRCSPMKGHSHVYWYRQLPEEGLKFMVYLQKENIIDESGMPKERFSAEFPKEGPSILRIQQVVRGDSAAYFCASSAAGDEQYFGPGTRLTVT.

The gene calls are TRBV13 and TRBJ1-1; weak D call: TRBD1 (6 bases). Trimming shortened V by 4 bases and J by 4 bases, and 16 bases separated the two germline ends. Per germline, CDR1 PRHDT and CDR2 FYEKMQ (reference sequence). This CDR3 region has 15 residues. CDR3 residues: CASSSQAGVGTEAFF. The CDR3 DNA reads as TGTGCCAGCAGCTCCCAGGCAGGGGTGGGCACTGAAGCTTTCTTT.

DNA for the CDR3: TGTGCCAGCAGCCCAGGACAGGGCGGACAGCCCCAGCATTTT. Translation: CASSPGQGGQPQHF. This rearrangement joins TRBV9 to TRBJ1-5; 8 bases match TRBD1. This CDR3 spans 14 amino acids. The germline gives CDR1 SGDLS, CDR2 YYNGEE. Losses at the gene ends were 4 bases for V and 7 bases for J; bases not matched to a gene: 7.

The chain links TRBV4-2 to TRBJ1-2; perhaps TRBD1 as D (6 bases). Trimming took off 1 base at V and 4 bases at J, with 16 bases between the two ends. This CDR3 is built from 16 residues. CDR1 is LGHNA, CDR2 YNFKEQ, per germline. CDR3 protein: CASSQGSPTGAYGYTF. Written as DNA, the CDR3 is TGTGCCAGCAGCCAAGGGTCCCCGACAGGAGCCTATGGCTACACCTTC.

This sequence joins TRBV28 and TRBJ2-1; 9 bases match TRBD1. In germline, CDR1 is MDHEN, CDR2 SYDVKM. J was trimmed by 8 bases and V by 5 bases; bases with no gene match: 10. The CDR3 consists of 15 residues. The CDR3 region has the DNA TGTGCCAGCAGTCCCCGGACAGGGGTTTGGGATGAGCAGTTCTTC. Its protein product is CASSPRTGVWDEQFF.

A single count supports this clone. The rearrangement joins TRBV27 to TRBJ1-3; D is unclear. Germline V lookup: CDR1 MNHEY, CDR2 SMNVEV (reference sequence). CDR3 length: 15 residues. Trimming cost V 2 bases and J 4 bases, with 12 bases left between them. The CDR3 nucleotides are TGTGCCAGCAGTTTAGACTTCTCTGGAGGAAACACCATATATTTT. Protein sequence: CASSLDFSGGNTIYF.

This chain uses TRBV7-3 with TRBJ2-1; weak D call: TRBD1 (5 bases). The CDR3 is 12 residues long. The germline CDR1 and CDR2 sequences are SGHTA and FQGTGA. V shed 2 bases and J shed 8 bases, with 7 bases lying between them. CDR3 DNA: TGTGCCAGCAGCTTACAGGGCTATGAGCAGTTCTTC. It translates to CASSLQGYEQFF.

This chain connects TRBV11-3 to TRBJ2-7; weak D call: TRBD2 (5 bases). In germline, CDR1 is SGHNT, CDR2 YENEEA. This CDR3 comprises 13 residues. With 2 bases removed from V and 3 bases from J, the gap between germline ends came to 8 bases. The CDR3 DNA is TGTGCCAGCAGCTTACGACGGGACTACGAGCAGTACTTC. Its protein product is CASSLRRDYEQYF.

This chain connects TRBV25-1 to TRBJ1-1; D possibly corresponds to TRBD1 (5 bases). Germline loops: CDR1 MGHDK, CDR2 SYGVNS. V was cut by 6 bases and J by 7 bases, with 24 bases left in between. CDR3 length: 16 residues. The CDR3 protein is CASSEGAGPRSFEAFF. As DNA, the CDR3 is TGTGCCAGCAGCGAAGGGGCCGGGCCCCGTTCTTTTGAAGCTTTCTTT.

CDR3 sequence (DNA): TGTGCCAGCAGCAGCCTAGCGGGAGGGAGGGAGCAGTTCTTC. Translated, it gives CASSSLAGGREQFF. The V gene is TRBV11-1, the J gene TRBJ2-1; 12 bases line up with TRBD2. V was clipped by 5 bases and J by 10 bases; unmatched bases: 6. The germline gives CDR1 SGHAT, CDR2 FQDESV (reference sequence). The CDR3 is 14 residues long.

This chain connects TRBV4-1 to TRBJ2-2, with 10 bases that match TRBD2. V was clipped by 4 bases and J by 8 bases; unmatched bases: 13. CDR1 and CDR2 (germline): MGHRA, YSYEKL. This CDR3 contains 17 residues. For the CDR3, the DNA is TGCGCCAGCAGCCTGCTGGGGCTAGCGGGAGAGGGGGGGGAGCTGTTTTTT. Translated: CASSLLGLAGEGGELFF.

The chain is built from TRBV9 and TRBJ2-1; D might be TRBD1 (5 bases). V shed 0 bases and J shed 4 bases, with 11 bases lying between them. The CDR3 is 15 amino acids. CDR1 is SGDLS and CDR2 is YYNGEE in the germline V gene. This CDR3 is CASSVAGQEYNEQFF. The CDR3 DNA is TGTGCCAGCAGCGTAGCAGGGCAGGAGTACAATGAGCAGTTCTTC. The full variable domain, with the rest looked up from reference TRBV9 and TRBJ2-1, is DSGVTQTPKHLITATGQRVTLRCSPRSGDLSVYWYQQSLDQGLQFLIQYYNGEERAKGNILERFSAQQFPDLHSELNLSSLELGDSALYFCASSVAGQEYNEQFFGPGTRLTVL.

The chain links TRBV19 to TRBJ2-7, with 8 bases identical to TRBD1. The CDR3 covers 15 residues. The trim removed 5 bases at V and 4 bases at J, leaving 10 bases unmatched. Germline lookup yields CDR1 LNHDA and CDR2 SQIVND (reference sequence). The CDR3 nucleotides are TGTGCCAGTAGTCGGGGCAGGGGGCGGGAATACGAGCAGTACTTC. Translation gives CASSRGRGREYEQYF.

CDR3 residues: CASSVGEWSSYNEQFF. The CDR3 DNA reads TGTGCCAGCAGCGTAGGGGAGTGGAGCTCCTACAATGAGCAGTTCTTC. This chain connects TRBV9 to TRBJ2-1; D possibly corresponds to TRBD2 (5 bases). CDR3 length: 16 amino acids. Germline CDR1 reads SGDLS; CDR2 reads YYNGEE. The V end lost 0 bases, the J end lost 0 bases, and 10 bases lay between the germline ends.

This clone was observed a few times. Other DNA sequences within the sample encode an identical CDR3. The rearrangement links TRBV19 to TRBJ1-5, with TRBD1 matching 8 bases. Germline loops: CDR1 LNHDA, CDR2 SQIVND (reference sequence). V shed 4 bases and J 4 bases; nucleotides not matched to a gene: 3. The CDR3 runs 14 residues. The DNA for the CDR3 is TGTGCCAGTAGTACTAGACAGGGGAATCAGCCCCAGCATTTT. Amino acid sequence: CASSTRQGNQPQHF. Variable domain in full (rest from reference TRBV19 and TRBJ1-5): DGGITQSPKYLFRKEGQNVTLSCEQNLNHDAMYWYRQDPGQGLRLIYYSQIVNDFQKGDIAEGYSVSREKKESFPLTVTSAQKNPTAFYLCASSTRQGNQPQHFGDGTRLSIL.

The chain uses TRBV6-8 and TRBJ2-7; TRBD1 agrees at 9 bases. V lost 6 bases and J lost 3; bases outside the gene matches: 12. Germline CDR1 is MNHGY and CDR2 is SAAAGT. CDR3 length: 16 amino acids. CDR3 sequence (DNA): TGTGCCAGCAGCCGAGCTCCCGGGGACAGGGTCTACGAGCAGTACGTC. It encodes CASSRAPGDRVYEQYV.

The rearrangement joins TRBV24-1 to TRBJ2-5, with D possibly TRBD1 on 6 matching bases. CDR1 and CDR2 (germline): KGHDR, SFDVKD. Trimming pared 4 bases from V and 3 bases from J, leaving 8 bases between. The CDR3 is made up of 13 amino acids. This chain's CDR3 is CATSEAGEETQYF. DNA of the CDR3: TGTGCCACCAGTGAAGCAGGGGAAGAGACCCAGTACTTC.

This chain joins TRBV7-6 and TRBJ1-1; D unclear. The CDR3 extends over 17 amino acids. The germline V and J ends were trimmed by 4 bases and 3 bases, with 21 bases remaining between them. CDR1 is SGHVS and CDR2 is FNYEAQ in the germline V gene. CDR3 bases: TGTGCCAGCAGCTCCATGCACGGGCTCGAGCGGGACACTGAAGCTTTCTTT. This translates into CASSSMHGLERDTEAFF. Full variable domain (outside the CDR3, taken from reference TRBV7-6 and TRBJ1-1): GAGVSQSPRYKVTKRGQDVALRCDPISGHVSLYWYRQALGQGPEFLTYFNYEAQQDKSGLPNDRFSAERPEGSISTLTIQRTEQRDSAMYRCASSSMHGLERDTEAFFGQGTRLTVV.

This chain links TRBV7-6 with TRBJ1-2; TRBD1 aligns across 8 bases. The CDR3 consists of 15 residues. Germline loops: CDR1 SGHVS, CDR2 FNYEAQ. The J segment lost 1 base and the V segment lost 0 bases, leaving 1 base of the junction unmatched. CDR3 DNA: TGTGCCAGCAGCTTAGCAGGACAGGGTAACTATGGCTACACCTTC. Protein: CASSLAGQGNYGYTF.

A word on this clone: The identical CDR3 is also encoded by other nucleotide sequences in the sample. In nucleotides, the CDR3 is TGCGCCAGCAGCCAGGTGACGGGGGTCGGCAATCAGCCCCAGCATTTT. Translation: CASSQVTGVGNQPQHF. The chain carries TRBV4-1 and TRBJ1-5; D is possibly TRBD1 (5 bases). V lost 3 bases to trimming and J lost 2 bases, with 14 bases between them. This CDR3 is 16 amino acids long. Germline values: CDR1 MGHRA, CDR2 YSYEKL.

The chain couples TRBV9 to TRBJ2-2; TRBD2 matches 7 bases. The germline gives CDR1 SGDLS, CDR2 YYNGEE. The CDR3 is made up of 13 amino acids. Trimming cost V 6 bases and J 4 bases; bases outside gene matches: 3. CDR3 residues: CASNGGGTGELFF. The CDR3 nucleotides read TGTGCCAGCAATGGCGGGGGCACCGGGGAGCTGTTTTTT.

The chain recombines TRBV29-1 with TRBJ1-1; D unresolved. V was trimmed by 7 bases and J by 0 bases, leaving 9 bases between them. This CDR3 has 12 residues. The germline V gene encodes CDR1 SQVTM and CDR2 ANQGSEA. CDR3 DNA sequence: TGCAGCGCCGACAACTTGAACACTGAAGCTTTCTTT. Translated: CSADNLNTEAFF.